This T cell receptor (beta chain) is from a study of human T cells and chemical hapten exposure. Looking at the study overall: Sensitization applied 2% DPC to approximately 2 cm by approximately 2 cm of upper inner arm skin. Study conclusions and caveats: Counts of expanded TCRs (at PT1) showed a positive correlation with patch test score. There was no change with DPC sensitization in TCRs above 1 in 1000 frequency.

The library gave individual cDNA molecules unique molecular identifiers. Each CDR3 protein gets one entry after TCRdb re-called the RACE reads with MiXCR. The data hold 75,000 to 100,000 distinct CDR3 sequences, with about 9% observed a single time. The CDR3 extends over 14 amino acids. V shed 2 bases and J shed 3 bases, with 10 bases lying between them. Germline-derived CDR1 and CDR2 are SEHNR and FQNEAQ (reference sequence). About this clonotype: Antigen: not known.

Time point given: patch test 2, 6 weeks after DPC sensitization. The treatment was: therapeutic diphenylcyclopropenone sensitization with weekly scalp DPC. The chain has TRBV7-9 and TRBJ1-2; D unresolved. This clonotype was obtained from a woman aged 40-49 years with alopecia areata. Some clones in this sample may be carry-over from other donors' samples. The sample in question was whole blood, obtained in connection with sensitization to the hapten diphenylcyclopropenone (DPC). CDR3 nucleotide sequence: TGTGCCAGCAGCTTACCTTCAGAGTACTATGGCTACACCTTC. Its protein product is CASSLPSEYYGYTF.